A selection of T cell receptor beta chains follows, all from one sample in a study of T cell responses to AZD1222 COVID-19 vaccine. Sequencing was performed with immunoSEQ multiplex PCR; in TCRdb, only in-frame clones are kept and a portion is missing. In the table there are approximately 150,000 clones, 85% to 95% of which are singletons. The specimen comprised peripheral blood, sampled on day 0 of AZD1222 vaccination. These receptors came from an adult in good health. CDR3s include the opening cysteine and the closing phenylalanine or tryptophan. The D gene is left open where the match is weak. Clone size appears in some rows only: once, few, many, or a class for an expanded clone.

abundance	j_gene	v_gene	d_gene	len	CDR3nt	CDR3aa
NA	TRBJ2-6	TRBV21-1	NA	16	TGTGCCAGCAGCAAAGAACGCGCCTCTGGGGCCAACGTCCTGACTTTC	CASSKERASGANVLTF
NA	TRBJ2-1	TRBV4-1	TRBD2	12	TGCGCCAGCAGCCTCGGGGGGAATGAGCAGTTCTTC	CASSLGGNEQFF
few	TRBJ2-7	TRBV5-6	TRBD1	14	TGTGCCAGCACCTTGATCCAGGGGGACTACGAGCAGTACTTC	CASTLIQGDYEQYF
NA	TRBJ2-7	TRBV28	TRBD2	17	TGTGCCAGCAGTTTAAGGACTAGCGGGAGTTTAACCCACGAGCAGTACTTC	CASSLRTSGSLTHEQYF
NA	TRBJ1-6	TRBV25-1	NA	14	TGTGCCAGCAGTGAATCAGCAGTTAATTCACCCCTCCACTTT	CASSESAVNSPLHF
NA	TRBJ2-1	TRBV6-4	TRBD2	15	TGTGCCAGCAGGCTTCGATCTAGCGGGATCAATGAGCAGTTCTTC	CASRLRSSGINEQFF
NA	TRBJ2-1	TRBV4-2	TRBD2	16	TGTGCCAGCAGCCCTTCGGGCGGGAGTACCTACAATGAGCAGTTCTTC	CASSPSGGSTYNEQFF
NA	TRBJ1-2	TRBV5-1	NA	15	TGCGCCAGCAGCTTGGCCCCCCGGGTTGGGTATGGCTACACCTTC	CASSLAPRVGYGYTF
NA	TRBJ2-3	TRBV29-1	TRBD1	15	TGCAGCGCGCGAAGGGGACAGAATTATCCAGATACGCAGTATTTT	CSARRGQNYPDTQYF
NA	TRBJ1-2	TRBV7-9	NA	12	TGTGCCAGCAGCTTAGACGTGGGGCACTACACCTTC	CASSLDVGHYTF
NA	TRBJ1-5	TRBV19	NA	14	TGTGCCAGCTCCCCCCGGGGGACTTATCAGCCCCAGCATTTT	CASSPRGTYQPQHF
few	TRBJ1-1	TRBV2	TRBD1	16	TGTGCCAGCAGAGGCACAGGGGCGCGGACCAACACTGAAGCTTTCTTT	CASRGTGARTNTEAFF
NA	TRBJ1-1	TRBV3-1/TRBV3-2	TRBD1	15	TGTGCCAGCAGTCAACAGGGGGCCGTGAACACTGAAGCTTTCTTT	CASSQQGAVNTEAFF
once	TRBJ2-1	TRBV15	NA	13	TGTGCCACCAGCAGCCTGGGGAGCGATGAGCAGTTCTTC	CATSSLGSDEQFF
NA	TRBJ1-2	TRBV6-1	NA	14	TGTGCCAGCAGTGAAGAGGGAACAGGGAGGGGCTACACCTTC	CASSEEGTGRGYTF
NA	TRBJ1-5	TRBV6-5	NA	15	TGTGCCAGCAGTTACTCGAAGGACAGCAATCAGCCCCAGCATTTT	CASSYSKDSNQPQHF
NA	TRBJ2-7	TRBV7-8	NA	14	TGTGCCAGCAGCCCTTGGACCATTCACTACGAGCAGTACTTC	CASSPWTIHYEQYF
NA	TRBJ1-2	TRBV5-6	NA	14	TGTGCCAGCAGCCGGACAAGAATTAACTATGGCTACACCTTC	CASSRTRINYGYTF
once	TRBJ2-1	TRBV10-1	NA	15	TGCGCCAGCAGTGGAGAGCAGATTTCCTACAATGAGCAGTTCTTC	CASSGEQISYNEQFF
NA	TRBJ2-2	TRBV7-6	TRBD2	14	TGTGCCAGCAGCACCTCGGGACTAGCCGGGGAGCTGTTTTTT	CASSTSGLAGELFF
NA	TRBJ1-5	TRBV19	TRBD1	15	TGTGCCAGTGGAAGGACAGGGGAAAGCAATCAGCCCCAGCATTTT	CASGRTGESNQPQHF
NA	TRBJ2-1	TRBV25-1	TRBD2	15	TGTGCCAGCACGGCACTAGCGGGAGGACCCAATGAGCAGTTCTTC	CASTALAGGPNEQFF
NA	TRBJ2-3	TRBV19	TRBD2	14	TGTGCCAGTAGTATCGGACTAGGGCTTGATACGCAGTATTTT	CASSIGLGLDTQYF
NA	TRBJ1-2	TRBV5-5	NA	16	TGTGCCAGCAGCTCCCCTGGGGGCGGATCTAACTATGGCTACACCTTC	CASSSPGGGSNYGYTF
NA	TRBJ1-5	TRBV4-2	TRBD1	16	TGTGCCAGCAGCCCCCGGGACAGGGAGGGGAATCAGCCCCAGCATTTT	CASSPRDREGNQPQHF
NA	TRBJ1-1	TRBV13	NA	15	TGTGCCAGCAGTTCCGCCAGAGGAGTGAACACTGAAGCTTTCTTT	CASSSARGVNTEAFF
NA	TRBJ2-7	TRBV6-5	TRBD2	13	TGTGCCAGCACTAGCGGGAGTTGGTACGAGCAGTACTTC	CASTSGSWYEQYF
NA	TRBJ1-1	TRBV19	TRBD1	14	TGTGCCAGTAGTATGTCAGGGGGCAGAGGTGAAGCTTTCTTT	CASSMSGGRGEAFF
NA	TRBJ2-7	TRBV27	NA	12	TGTGCCAGCAGTTTAAGGGGGGGCGAGCAGTACTTC	CASSLRGGEQYF
NA	TRBJ2-1	TRBV5-6	NA	13	TGTGCCAGCAGCTTAGGGCCCCGCAATGAGCAGTTCTTC	CASSLGPRNEQFF
NA	TRBJ2-2	TRBV9	NA	15	TGTGCCAGCAGCGTAGCAACCCCCGACACCGGGGAGCTGTTTTTT	CASSVATPDTGELFF
NA	TRBJ2-5	TRBV6-1	TRBD2	18	TGTGCCAGCAGTGACCTAGCGGGAGGGCCCGGAAAGTTGGAGACCCAGTACTTC	CASSDLAGGPGKLETQYF
few	TRBJ2-1	TRBV7-6	TRBD1	16	TGTGCCAGCAGCATGAAGTGGGACAGGGAGGGCAATGAGCAGTTCTTC	CASSMKWDREGNEQFF
NA	TRBJ1-2	TRBV30	NA	17	TGTGCCTGGAGTAGCCTCATGTCGGCAGGGTACTACTATGGCTACACCTTC	CAWSSLMSAGYYYGYTF
NA	TRBJ1-1	TRBV10-3	TRBD1	12	TGTGCCATCAGTCAGGGGGAGGATGAAGCTTTCTTT	CAISQGEDEAFF
NA	TRBJ1-4	TRBV30	NA	14	TGTGCCTGGAGTGTTGCGGGGGGCGGCGAAAAACTGTTTTTT	CAWSVAGGGEKLFF
NA	TRBJ1-1	TRBV29-1	NA	13	TGCAGCGTACTGGATATACAGAACACTGAAGCTTTCTTT	CSVLDIQNTEAFF
few	TRBJ1-2	TRBV11-2	TRBD1	15	TGTGCCAGCAGCTTAGCCCCGGACAGGAACTATGGCTACACCTTC	CASSLAPDRNYGYTF
NA	TRBJ2-1	TRBV7-9	NA	15	TGTGCCAGCAGTGATGCCGCGGCAGGGTACAATGAGCAGTTCTTC	CASSDAAAGYNEQFF
NA	TRBJ1-6	TRBV5-4	TRBD1	15	TGTGCCAGCAGCTTTGGGGACAGTACGAATTCACCCCTCCACTTT	CASSFGDSTNSPLHF
NA	TRBJ2-1	TRBV7-9	TRBD2	16	TGTGCCAGCAGCGGACGGACTAGCGGCCTGGGGAATGAGCAGTTCTTC	CASSGRTSGLGNEQFF
NA	TRBJ2-1	TRBV7-9	NA	17	TGTGCCAGCAGCCAGCCCCCCCGTACGGTCTATGACAATGAGCAGTTCTTC	CASSQPPRTVYDNEQFF
NA	TRBJ1-4	TRBV7-9	NA	15	TGTGCCAGCAGCACCGGCCCCGGCGAGGATGAAAAACTGTTTTTT	CASSTGPGEDEKLFF